This T cell receptor beta chain was identified during a study of Ad26.COV2.S vaccination and SARS-CoV-2 variants. In germline, CDR1 is WNHNN, CDR2 SYGVQD (reference sequence). The CDR3 extends over 14 amino acids. With 5 bases removed from V and 5 bases from J, the gap between germline ends came to 15 bases. Treatment noted: some 20 received Ad26.COV2.S at low or high dose, single or two shots; 5 received placebo; per-sample allocation not given. Specimens were obtained on day 63 following the first vaccine or placebo injection. The protocol was immunoSEQ multiplex PCR, while the TCRdb copy is restricted to in-frame clones and leaves out a portion. The data contain over 400,000 clones, over 80% of them singletons.

The material was peripheral blood, obtained in a trial of Ad26.COV2.S vaccine versus placebo. This clonotype was sampled from a person aged 18-60 years who received the Ad26.COV2.S COVID-19 vaccine or a placebo. This chain links TRBV10-1 with TRBJ2-5; tentatively, D is TRBD1 or TRBD2 (5 bases each). CDR3 sequence (DNA): TGCGCCAGCAGTTCCCTGGGACCCGAGGAGACCCAGTACTTC. Protein: CASSSLGPEETQYF.